Here is one TCR beta chain with its context. This may be a read error: a much more frequent sequence differs by one nucleotide. The CDR3 spans 17 residues. Germline-derived CDR1 and CDR2 are MDHEN and SYDVKM. The V and J ends lost 6 bases and 7 bases respectively, with 25 bases between them. The source of the sample is a study of tumor and adjacent non-tumor tissue in lung cancer. Across the whole study: The patients, 10 or so men and roughly 5 women, were roughly 31 to 80 with stage I to III disease.

The library came from three nested PCR rounds adapted from ARM-PCR protocols. MiXCR was run by TCRdb on the multiplex PCR reads, yielding one entry per CDR3 protein. This sample has more than 75,000 distinct CDR3 sequences, with 80% found just once. No cell sorting was done before RNA was extracted from the tissue. This non-tumor lung sample came from over 3 cm beyond the tumor edge. The chain couples TRBV28 to TRBJ1-5; D is perhaps TRBD1 (6 bases). Sequencing was done on a sample of distant non-tumor lung tissue. This clonotype was obtained from a man in his 60s with small cell lung cancer. The CDR3 region is CASSRTSPGARGQPQHF. The CDR3 DNA reads TGTGCCAGCAGCCGCACCTCCCCGGGGGCGCGAGGACAGCCCCAGCATTTT.